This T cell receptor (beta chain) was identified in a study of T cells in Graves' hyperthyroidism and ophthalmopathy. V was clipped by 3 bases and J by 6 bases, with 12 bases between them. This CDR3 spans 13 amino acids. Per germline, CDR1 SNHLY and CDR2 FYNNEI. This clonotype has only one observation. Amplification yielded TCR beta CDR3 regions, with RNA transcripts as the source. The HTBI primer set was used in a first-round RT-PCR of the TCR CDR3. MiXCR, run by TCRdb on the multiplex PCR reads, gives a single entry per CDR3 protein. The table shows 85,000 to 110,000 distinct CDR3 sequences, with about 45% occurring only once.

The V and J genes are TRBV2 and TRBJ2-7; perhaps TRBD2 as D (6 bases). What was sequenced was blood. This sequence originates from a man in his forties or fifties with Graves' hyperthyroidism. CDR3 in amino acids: CASSDRVGGEQYF. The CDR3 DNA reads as TGTGCCAGCAGTGACAGGGTGGGGGGCGAGCAGTACTTC.